Below are 26 T cell receptor beta chains sequenced from a single sample in a study of CD8+ T cells in alopecia areata. Documented treatment: oral pan-JAK inhibitor, 5-10 mg twice daily. Isolated RNA was reverse transcribed into cDNA used as the sequencing template. Clones were read by immunoSEQ multiplex PCR, and TCRdb kept only the in-frame ones, dropping some. Here the sample spans some 98,000 clones, more than 55% being singletons. The input for sequencing was CD8+ T cells sorted from blood, taken at week 4, from a patient treated with tofacitinib. These receptors were taken from a human donor with alopecia areata.

This clone was seen a handful of times. This chain joins TRBV16 and TRBJ1-2, with unresolved D. CDR3 size: 13 residues. Germline V gene sequence: CDR1 KGHSY, CDR2 FQNENV. The V end lost 2 bases, the J end lost 8 bases, and 12 bases lay between the germline ends. The CDR3 nucleotides read TGTGCCAGCAGCCAAACGGTCGGCGAAGGCTACACCTTC. This sequence encodes CASSQTVGEGYTF.

This chain uses TRBV11-1 with TRBJ2-2, with D perhaps assigned TRBD1 or TRBD2 (5 bases each). Germline CDR1 is SGHAT and CDR2 is FQDESV (reference sequence). V was cut by 5 bases and J by 7 bases, with 17 bases left in between. The CDR3 has 15 residues. CDR3 DNA: TGTGCCAGCAGCACTAGACGCGACAGCGGCGGGGAGCTGTTTTTT. It specifies CASSTRRDSGGELFF.

The chain is built from TRBV5-4 and TRBJ2-1; D is perhaps TRBD1 (7 bases). This CDR3 is built from 15 residues. V lost 4 bases and J lost 7, with 18 bases in between. In germline, CDR1 is SGHNT, CDR2 YYREEE (reference sequence). CDR3 nucleotides: TGTGCCAGCAGCGACCAGGGGGGTCAAGGGAATGAGCAGTTCTTC. Translating it yields CASSDQGGQGNEQFF.

The chain uses TRBV30 and TRBJ2-3, with a weak D call TRBD2 (5 bases). The germline V gene has CDR1 GTSNPN and CDR2 SVGIG (reference sequence). The length of the CDR3 is 14 residues. V gave up 4 bases and J gave up 0 bases, with 11 bases separating them. In DNA form, the CDR3 reads TGTGCCTGGACCAACGGGGTTAGCACAGATACGCAGTATTTT. It encodes CAWTNGVSTDTQYF.

This chain uses TRBV4-3 with TRBJ2-1, with TRBD2 identical over 10 bases. V was clipped by 0 bases and J by 6 bases; unmatched bases: 8. Germline values: CDR1 LGHNA, CDR2 YSLEER. The CDR3 is made up of 17 amino acids. In nucleotides, the CDR3 is TGCGCCAGCAGCCAAGATCGGGCTAGCGGGAGTAGCAATGAGCAGTTCTTC. Protein product: CASSQDRASGSSNEQFF.

The chain couples TRBV29-1 to TRBJ2-2; 7 nucleotides line up with TRBD2. CDR3 length: 17 residues. The germline V gene encodes CDR1 SQVTM and CDR2 ANQGSEA. Germline trimming cut 0 bases from V and 2 bases from J; bases unmatched to any gene: 9. The CDR3 here is CSVEDRPAGINTGELFF. The CDR3 bases are TGCAGCGTTGAAGATCGACCAGCGGGGATTAACACCGGGGAGCTGTTTTTT.

This rearrangement joins TRBV15 to TRBJ2-1; no clear D gene. CDR1 LNHNV and CDR2 YYDKDF come from the germline V gene (reference sequence). Trimming shortened V by 5 bases and J by 6 bases, and 11 bases separated the two germline ends. This CDR3 comprises 13 residues. The CDR3 DNA reads TGTGCCACCAGCCCCAGCCGAGGCAATGAGCAGTTCTTC. It yields the protein CATSPSRGNEQFF.

A remark on this clone: The sample contains more than one DNA sequence encoding this CDR3. The chain links TRBV27 to TRBJ1-1; D unclear. Germline V gene lookup returns CDR1 MNHEY and CDR2 SMNVEV (reference sequence). The V and J ends lost 2 bases and 1 base respectively, with 5 bases between them. The CDR3 totals 13 residues. The CDR3 protein is CASSLQENTEAFF. The CDR3 region has the DNA TGTGCCAGCAGTTTACAGGAGAACACTGAAGCTTTCTTT.

Here the CDR3 DNA reads TGTGCCAGCAGCTTGGCGCTCGGGGAGCTGTTTTTT. Protein sequence: CASSLALGELFF. The V gene is TRBV5-6, the J gene TRBJ2-2; no firm D call. The CDR3 has 12 amino acids. CDR1 is SGHDT and CDR2 is YYEEEE in the germline V gene. The V end lost 0 bases, the J end lost 7 bases, and 4 bases lay between the germline ends.

The J gene is TRBJ2-1, the V gene TRBV6-6; 10 nucleotides match TRBD2. Losses at the gene ends were 5 bases for V and 5 bases for J; bases not matched to a gene: 9. The germline V gene has CDR1 MNHNY and CDR2 SVGAGI (reference sequence). CDR3 length: 16 amino acids. CDR3 in amino acids: CASSPSLAGGHNEQFF. CDR3 in DNA: TGTGCCAGCAGTCCCTCATTAGCGGGAGGTCACAATGAGCAGTTCTTC.

V is TRBV5-1 and J is TRBJ1-4; 8 nucleotides align to TRBD1. This CDR3 comprises 14 residues. Trimming at V came to 4 bases and at J to 6 bases, leaving 5 bases not matched to a gene. Germline V gives CDR1 SGHRS, CDR2 YFSETQ. The CDR3 spells CASSTTGAYEKLFF. CDR3 DNA: TGCGCCAGCAGCACGACAGGGGCGTATGAAAAACTGTTTTTT.

This chain links TRBV28 with TRBJ1-5, with 8 bases aligning to TRBD1. Trimming took 5 bases from V and 4 from J; bases not matched to a gene: 4. Germline V CDR1 and CDR2: MDHEN, SYDVKM. CDR3 size: 14 residues. Here the CDR3 DNA reads TGTGCCAGCAGTATTACAGGGGGAAATCAGCCCCAGCATTTT. It translates to CASSITGGNQPQHF.

This chain connects TRBV11-2 to TRBJ2-2, with unresolved D. CDR1 SGHAT and CDR2 FQNNGV come from the germline V gene. Trimming removed 6 bases from V and 4 bases from J, with 6 bases in between. The CDR3 totals 12 residues. For the CDR3, the DNA is TGTGCCAGCAGTTACCCCACCGGGGAGCTGTTTTTT. It codes for CASSYPTGELFF. Full variable domain (rest looked up from reference TRBV11-2 and TRBJ2-2): EAGVAQSPRYKIIEKRQSVAFWCNPISGHATLYWYQQILGQGPKLLIQFQNNGVVDDSQLPKDRFSAERLKGVDSTLKIQPAKLEDSAVYLCASSYPTGELFFGEGSRLTVL.

This chain joins TRBV7-9 and TRBJ2-5; 8 nucleotides line up with TRBD2. CDR1 and CDR2 from the germline V gene are SEHNR and FQNEAQ (reference sequence). Trimming cost V 4 bases and J 4 bases; bases outside gene matches: 5. The CDR3 spans 14 residues. The CDR3 spells CASSSGLDPETQYF. The CDR3 DNA reads TGTGCCAGCAGCTCGGGACTAGACCCAGAGACCCAGTACTTC.

There are a few counts of this clone. The V call is TRBV4-1, the J call TRBJ2-7, with TRBD1 as a possible D gene (6 bases). CDR3 length equals 14 residues. Germline CDR1 MGHRA, CDR2 YSYEKL. The germline V and J ends were trimmed by 0 bases and 5 bases, with 11 bases remaining between them. The CDR3: CASSQEGGYDEQYF. CDR3 sequence (DNA): TGCGCCAGCAGCCAAGAAGGGGGTTACGACGAGCAGTACTTC.

V gene TRBV2 combines with J gene TRBJ2-2; TRBD2 matches at 13 bases. Germline values: CDR1 SNHLY, CDR2 FYNNEI. The CDR3 runs 18 residues. V was clipped by 4 bases and J by 7 bases; unmatched bases: 12. The CDR3 loop is CASSVATSGRLGDGELFF. The CDR3, as DNA: TGTGCCAGCAGTGTGGCGACTAGCGGGAGGCTTGGGGACGGGGAGCTGTTTTTT.

This chain connects TRBV4-3 to TRBJ1-2; D remains ambiguous. This CDR3 is 14 amino acids long. Germline V CDR1 and CDR2: LGHNA, YSLEER. Trimming pared 0 bases from V and 8 bases from J, leaving 13 bases between. CDR3 region: CASSQDRSGVGYTF. The CDR3 DNA is TGCGCCAGCAGCCAAGACAGGTCTGGAGTCGGCTACACCTTC.

CDR3 sequence reads: CASSLASTVRYPGANVLTF. In nucleotides, the CDR3 is TGTGCCAGCAGCTTAGCGTCGACAGTGCGTTATCCTGGGGCCAACGTCCTGACTTTC. J is TRBJ2-6 and V is TRBV7-9; possible D gene TRBD1, 5 bases. The germline V and J ends were trimmed by 0 bases and 2 bases, with 17 bases remaining between them. This CDR3 comprises 19 residues. In germline, CDR1 is SEHNR, CDR2 FQNEAQ (reference sequence).

This clone was seen more than once but under ten times. The chain combines TRBV27 with TRBJ2-1; the D is unclear. Per germline, CDR1 MNHEY and CDR2 SMNVEV (reference sequence). Trimming shortened V by 6 bases and J by 0 bases, and 9 bases separated the two germline ends. The length of the CDR3 is 14 residues. Here the CDR3 reads CASSLGDSYNEQFF. CDR3 coding DNA: TGTGCCAGCAGCCTGGGTGACTCCTACAATGAGCAGTTCTTC.

A few counts support this clone. This chain uses TRBV9 with TRBJ1-1; TRBD1 agrees at 7 bases. Germline V gene lookup returns CDR1 SGDLS and CDR2 YYNGEE. The V segment lost 6 bases and the J segment 0 bases; nucleotides outside the gene matches: 8. This CDR3 has 15 amino acids. CDR3 in amino acids: CASTPGRGMNTEAFF. CDR3 DNA: TGTGCCAGCACCCCCGGCAGGGGGATGAACACTGAAGCTTTCTTT.

The chain combines TRBV6-6 with TRBJ2-1; a weak D match, TRBD2 (6 bases). Trimming pared 7 bases from V and 10 bases from J, leaving 23 bases between. The CDR3 is made up of 15 amino acids. Germline lookup yields CDR1 MNHNY and CDR2 SVGAGI (reference sequence). CDR3 residues: CASTTAGTGPIEQFF. CDR3 sequence (DNA): TGTGCCAGCACGACCGCGGGGACCGGACCCATCGAGCAGTTCTTC.

This clone has just a few counts. J is TRBJ1-6 and V is TRBV4-1, with D uncertain. The CDR3 length is 13 residues. Trimming stripped 2 bases from V and 8 bases from J, with 7 bases between. Germline V gene lookup returns CDR1 MGHRA and CDR2 YSYEKL. The CDR3 protein is CASSQKTDSPLHF. In DNA form, the CDR3 reads TGCGCCAGCAGCCAAAAGACGGATTCACCCCTCCACTTT.

Concerning this clone itself: Other DNA sequences in this specimen translate into the identical CDR3. The chain carries TRBV6-5 and TRBJ1-2; TRBD1 is a possible D gene (5 bases). The CDR3 covers 11 residues. V was cut by 2 bases and J by 8 bases, with 6 bases left in between. Germline-derived CDR1 and CDR2 are MNHEY and SVGAGI. The CDR3 sequence: CASSYGDGYTF. The CDR3 DNA follows: TGTGCCAGCAGTTACGGGGACGGCTACACCTTC.

The chain combines TRBV4-3 with TRBJ2-7, with 10 bases lining up with TRBD1. J was trimmed by 4 bases and V by 3 bases; bases with no gene match: 6. The CDR3 is 15 amino acids. In germline, CDR1 is LGHNA, CDR2 YSLEER. The chain's CDR3 is CASSHGQGVGYEQYF. The CDR3 DNA reads as TGCGCCAGCAGCCACGGACAGGGGGTGGGGTACGAGCAGTACTTC.

V usage is TRBV2 and J usage is TRBJ2-4; D gene uncertain. This CDR3 comprises 16 residues. The germline CDR1 and CDR2 sequences are SNHLY and FYNNEI. Trimming stripped 6 bases from V and 3 bases from J, with 18 bases between. This CDR3 reads CASSGAYRTLKNIQYF. The CDR3 nucleotides read TGTGCCAGCAGCGGCGCGTACCGAACCCTCAAAAACATTCAGTACTTC. The full variable domain, its missing parts supplied by reference TRBV2 and TRBJ2-4, is EPEVTQTPSHQVTQMGQEVILRCVPISNHLYFYWYRQILGQKVEFLVSFYNNEISEKSEIFDDQFSVERPDGSNFTLKIRSTKLEDSAMYFCASSGAYRTLKNIQYFGAGTRLSVL.

This clone showed up just a few times. The V call is TRBV7-3, the J call TRBJ2-1; TRBD1 or TRBD2 may be the D gene (5 bases each). Germline V gene lookup returns CDR1 SGHTA and CDR2 FQGTGA. V lost 5 bases and J 2 bases, leaving 13 bases between the germline ends. The CDR3 is 15 residues long. The DNA for the CDR3 is TGTGCCAGCAGCCAACATGAGGGACCCTACAATGAGCAGTTCTTC. Its translation: CASSQHEGPYNEQFF.